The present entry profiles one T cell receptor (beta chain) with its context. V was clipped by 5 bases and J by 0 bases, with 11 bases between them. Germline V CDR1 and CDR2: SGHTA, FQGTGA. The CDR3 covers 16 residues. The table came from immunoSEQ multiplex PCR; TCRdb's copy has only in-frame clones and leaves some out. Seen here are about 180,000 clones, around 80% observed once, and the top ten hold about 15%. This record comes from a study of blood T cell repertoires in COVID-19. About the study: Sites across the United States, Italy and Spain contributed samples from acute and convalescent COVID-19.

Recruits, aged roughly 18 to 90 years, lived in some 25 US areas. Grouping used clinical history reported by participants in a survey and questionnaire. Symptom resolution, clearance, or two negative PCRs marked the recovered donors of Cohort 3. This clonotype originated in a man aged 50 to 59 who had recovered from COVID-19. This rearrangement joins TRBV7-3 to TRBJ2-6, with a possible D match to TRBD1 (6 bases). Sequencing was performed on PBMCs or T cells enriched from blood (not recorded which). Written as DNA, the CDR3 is TGTGCCAGCAGCGCCTTAGGGGGCTCTGGGGCCAACGTCCTGACTTTC. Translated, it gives CASSALGGSGANVLTF.